This passage covers 29 T cell receptor beta chains from one sample sequenced in a study of regulatory T cells in long-lasting Graves disease. CDR3 regions were amplified by Arm-PCR using iRepertoire HTBI primers to build TCR beta libraries. MiXCR, applied by TCRdb to the multiplex PCR reads, yields one record per CDR3 protein. The sample yields about 540,000 distinct CDR3 sequences, roughly 14% seen once. Time point of the sample: newly diagnosed GD, antithyroid drugs for less than 3 months. The TCR library was prepared using RNA isolated from PBMCs. The same data also contributed to another study, on T cells in Graves' hyperthyroidism and ophthalmopathy.

Sequences were derived from peripheral blood mononuclear cells (PBMCs), sampled at new diagnosis, from a patient treated with antithyroid drugs. The receptors were gathered from a man younger than 40 with Graves disease.

This clonotype rates as medium-sized. The chain joins TRBV11-2 to TRBJ2-5; D gene ambiguous. Germline V gene data show CDR1 as SGHAT and CDR2 as FQNNGV. The CDR3 has 11 residues. V shed 1 base and J shed 4 bases, with 1 base lying between them. CDR3 sequence reads: CASSLGETQYF. CDR3 DNA sequence: TGTGCCAGCAGCTTAGGAGAGACCCAGTACTTC.

This clonotype was recorded many times. The chain has TRBV7-2 and TRBJ2-2; D remains unclear. CDR3 size: 13 residues. Trimming pared 3 bases from V and 9 bases from J, leaving 11 bases between. Per the germline V gene, CDR1 is SGHTA and CDR2 is FQGNSA. The CDR3 here is CASSFEGGRELFF. DNA for the CDR3: TGTGCCAGCAGCTTTGAAGGTGGCCGGGAGCTGTTTTTT.

This clonotype was found many times. The chain joins TRBV20-1 to TRBJ1-1; no definite D call. Germline-derived CDR1 and CDR2 are DFQATT and SNEGSKA (reference sequence). CDR3 length: 12 residues. Trimming left V 3 bases short and J 0 bases short, with 5 bases between. Written as DNA, the CDR3 is TGCAGTGCTAGCACTCTGAACACTGAAGCTTTCTTT. Its protein is CSASTLNTEAFF.

On this clonotype: One end of the junction fails to match germline, which may point to a read error. The chain uses TRBV7-9 and TRBJ2-7, with 10 bases that match TRBD2. The CDR3 totals 15 residues. Germline V gives CDR1 SEHNR, CDR2 FQNEAQ (reference sequence). In DNA, the CDR3 is TGTGCCAGCAGCTTAGATCTAGCGGGAGACTACGGGCAGTACTTC. Protein sequence: CASSLDLAGDYGQYF.

The chain joins TRBV18 to TRBJ2-4; no reliable D call. The V end lost 8 bases, the J end lost 1 base, and 15 bases lay between the germline ends. There are 15 residues in the CDR3. Germline CDR1 KGHSH, CDR2 LQKENI. CDR3 region: CASPSLAGAKNIQYF. The DNA of the CDR3 is TGTGCCAGCCCATCCCTTGCCGGGGCCAAAAACATTCAGTACTTC.

This clonotype was observed at least ten times. The chain is built from TRBV18 and TRBJ1-1, with D maybe TRBD1 (5 bases). CDR1 KGHSH and CDR2 LQKENI come from the germline V gene. This CDR3 has 13 amino acids. V was cut by 2 bases and J by 10 bases, with 14 bases left in between. Written as DNA, the CDR3 is TGTGCCAGCTCACCAGGGGCTGAGCAGGGAGCTTTCTTT. This codes for CASSPGAEQGAFF.

Worth noting for this clonotype: A clone one base away is much larger, so this may be a read error. The J gene is TRBJ1-1, the V gene TRBV30; D is unresolved. V shed 7 bases and J shed 5 bases, with 14 bases lying between them. Germline CDR1 reads GTSNPN; CDR2 reads SVGIG (reference sequence). This CDR3 spans 12 amino acids. Here the CDR3 reads CALQIRITEAFF. The CDR3 bases are TGTGCCTTACAGATCAGGATAACTGAAGCTTTCTTT.

The V call is TRBV20-1, the J call TRBJ2-1; either TRBD1 or TRBD2 may fit D (5 bases each). CDR3 length equals 14 residues. The V gene lost 0 bases and the J gene lost 9 bases, with 15 bases spanning the gap. Germline assignment: CDR1 DFQATT and CDR2 SNEGSKA (reference sequence). DNA of the CDR3: TGCAGTGCTAGAGAAGAGGGGACCAGGGCTGAGCAGTTCTTC. Protein product: CSAREEGTRAEQFF.

This clonotype was detected ten times or more. The chain joins TRBV9 to TRBJ1-2, with 10 bases aligning to TRBD1. This CDR3 region has 12 residues. CDR1 is SGDLS and CDR2 is YYNGEE in the germline V gene. V lost 6 bases, J lost 7 bases, and 3 bases stayed unmatched. Written as DNA, the CDR3 is TGTGCCAGCACCAGGGACAGGGGTGGCTACACCTTC. Translated, it gives CASTRDRGGYTF.

Notes on this clonotype: This may come from a read error, since a much larger clone is one base off. The chain has TRBV14 and TRBJ2-7, with 8 bases identical to TRBD2. CDR1 is SGHDN, CDR2 FVKESK, per germline. The CDR3 sequence is 13 residues long. With 6 bases clipped from V and 0 bases from J, the junction kept 1 base outside the gene matches. The CDR3 DNA is TGTGCCAGCAGGACTAGCGACTCCTACGAGCAGTACTTC. It specifies CASRTSDSYEQYF.

This chain uses TRBV6-1 with TRBJ2-2; 9 bases map to TRBD1. The CDR3 is 17 amino acids. The trim removed 6 bases at V and 4 bases at J, leaving 12 bases unmatched. The germline V gene encodes CDR1 MNHNS and CDR2 SASEGT. CDR3 protein: CASRGQGAPLTTGELFF. The CDR3, as DNA: TGTGCCAGCAGGGGACAGGGCGCTCCGTTGACCACCGGGGAGCTGTTTTTT.

This clonotype was found a few times. This chain links TRBV30 with TRBJ1-4; D is unresolved. The CDR3 spans 13 residues. Germline CDR1 is GTSNPN and CDR2 is SVGIG (reference sequence). Trimming removed 1 base at V and 3 bases at J, with 6 bases between. CDR3 region: CAWSGAANEKLFF. The CDR3 bases are TGTGCCTGGAGTGGGGCAGCTAATGAAAAACTGTTTTTT.

This clonotype was counted ten times or more. The V gene is TRBV11-2, the J gene TRBJ2-7; D not resolved. The germline gives CDR1 SGHAT, CDR2 FQNNGV. The CDR3 has 12 amino acids. The CDR3 coding sequence is TGTGCAAGTGCTGGGTCCTCCTACGAGCAGTACTTC. Translated, it gives CASAGSSYEQYF.

V usage is TRBV14 and J usage is TRBJ2-4; D possibly uses TRBD1 or TRBD2 (5 bases each). Germline values: CDR1 SGHDN, CDR2 FVKESK. The CDR3 sequence is 15 residues long. V was clipped by 4 bases and J by 2 bases, with 12 bases between them. This chain's CDR3 is CASSRYRDPKNIQYF. CDR3 DNA: TGTGCCAGCAGCCGGTACCGGGACCCCAAAAACATTCAGTACTTC. The full variable domain, completed using reference TRBV14 and TRBJ2-4, is EAGVTQFPSHSVIEKGQTVTLRCDPISGHDNLYWYRRVMGKEIKFLLHFVKESKQDESGMPNNRFLAERTGGTYSTLKVQPAELEDSGVYFCASSRYRDPKNIQYFGAGTRLSVL.

This clonotype was seen only a few times. A much larger clone is a single base away; this may be a read error. The CDR3 loop reads CASSPIGSYEQYF. The CDR3 DNA follows: TGTGCCAGCAGCCCAATCGGCTCCTACGAGCAGTACTTC. V is TRBV14 and J is TRBJ2-7; no definite D call. In germline, CDR1 is SGHDN, CDR2 FVKESK. The CDR3 has 13 residues. V was clipped by 4 bases and J by 0 bases, with 7 bases between them.

As concerns this clonotype: This may be a read error: a much more frequent sequence differs by one nucleotide. This chain uses TRBV2 with TRBJ1-1, with D unresolved. CDR1 is SNHLY, CDR2 FYNNEI, per germline. With 2 bases removed from V and 10 bases from J, the gap between germline ends came to 17 bases. This CDR3 contains 14 residues. The CDR3 protein is CASSERSNPLGAFF. CDR3 nucleotide sequence: TGTGCCAGCAGTGAAAGGAGTAACCCCCTGGGAGCTTTCTTT. The full variable domain, rest sourced from reference TRBV2 and TRBJ1-1, is EPEVTQTPSHQVTQMGQEVILRCVPISNHLYFYWYRQILGQKVEFLVSFYNNEISEKSEIFDDQFSVERPDGSNFTLKIRSTKLEDSAMYFCASSERSNPLGAFFGQGTRLTVV.

There are many counts of this clonotype. This rearrangement joins TRBV2 to TRBJ2-1, with TRBD2 matching over 7 bases. The CDR3 has 13 amino acids. The ends lost 6 bases at V and 1 base at J; junction bases unmatched: 0. The germline CDR1 and CDR2 sequences are SNHLY and FYNNEI. CDR3 amino acids: CASRGLSYNEQFF. CDR3 nucleotide sequence: TGTGCCAGCAGGGGACTATCCTACAATGAGCAGTTCTTC. Combining the CDR3 with reference TRBV2 and TRBJ2-1 gives the whole variable domain EPEVTQTPSHQVTQMGQEVILRCVPISNHLYFYWYRQILGQKVEFLVSFYNNEISEKSEIFDDQFSVERPDGSNFTLKIRSTKLEDSAMYFCASRGLSYNEQFFGPGTRLTVL.

The chain employs TRBV19 and TRBJ2-2; perhaps TRBD1 as D (6 bases). There are 14 residues in the CDR3. The V end lost 7 bases, the J end lost 6 bases, and 15 bases lay between the germline ends. Looked up from germline, CDR1 is LNHDA and CDR2 is SQIVND (reference sequence). CDR3 nucleotide sequence: TGTGCCAGTACTCTCAGGGGTCGAGCCGGGGAGCTGTTTTTT. Translated: CASTLRGRAGELFF.

This clonotype has a count of ten or more. J is TRBJ2-7 and V is TRBV28, with 7 positions matching TRBD2. V gave up 7 bases and J gave up 5 bases; unmatched junction bases: 8. The CDR3 sequence is 13 residues long. Germline V gene data show CDR1 as MDHEN and CDR2 as SYDVKM. The CDR3 DNA sequence: TGTGCCAGCACCCCCGGACTAGGCAACGAGCAGTACTTC. The encoded protein is CASTPGLGNEQYF.

A remark on this clonotype: A far more abundant clone sits one base away, making this likely a read error. The rearrangement joins TRBV28 to TRBJ2-1; perhaps TRBD1 as D (5 bases). The CDR3 loop spans 14 amino acids. V lost 2 bases and J lost 13, with 18 bases in between. The V gene's germline CDR1 is MDHEN and CDR2 SYDVKM. The CDR3 DNA reads as TGTGCCAGCAGTTTAGCCAGGGCGCAAGAGACCCAGTTCTTC. Residues: CASSLARAQETQFF.

The sample holds a few counts of this clonotype. The chain is built from TRBV27 and TRBJ1-2; 7 bases align to TRBD1. V shed 5 bases, J shed 6 bases, and the junction held 15 bases outside the gene matches. This CDR3 comprises 16 residues. Germline V gene sequence: CDR1 MNHEY, CDR2 SMNVEV (reference sequence). CDR3 nucleotide sequence: TGTGCCAGCAGTGTGGGTTTCCGACAGGGCGCCGATGGCTACACCTTC. It is translated as CASSVGFRQGADGYTF.

The table lists this clonotype with a few counts. The V call is TRBV3-1, the J call TRBJ2-7; D uncertain. From germline, CDR1 is LGHDT and CDR2 YNNKEL (reference sequence). V shed 1 base and J shed 5 bases, with 6 bases lying between them. This CDR3 has 12 amino acids. This CDR3 is CASSQVTNEQYF. CDR3 sequence (DNA): TGTGCCAGCAGCCAAGTCACTAACGAGCAGTACTTC.

This clonotype was recorded many times. The chain has TRBV5-5 and TRBJ2-3, with TRBD2 matching over 12 bases. Unmatched junction bases numbered 7, after V lost 4 bases and J lost 4 bases. Per the germline V gene, CDR1 is SGHKS and CDR2 is YYEKEE (reference sequence). This CDR3 is 16 amino acids long. CDR3 protein: CASSRTSGTLADTQYF. CDR3 nucleotide sequence: TGTGCCAGCAGCCGGACTAGCGGGACCTTGGCAGATACGCAGTATTTT.

This clonotype was observed many times. The rearrangement links TRBV12-3 or TRBV12-4 to TRBJ2-2; the D gene is possibly TRBD1 (5 bases). Trimming stripped 6 bases from V and 4 bases from J, with 12 bases between. The CDR3 contains 14 residues. The CDR3 nucleotides are TGTGCCAGCAGCTTCAGGGTACTCACCGGGGAGCTGTTTTTT. This encodes CASSFRVLTGELFF.

The table lists this clonotype with a few counts. The J gene is TRBJ1-1, the V gene TRBV19; the D is unclear. The germline gives CDR1 LNHDA, CDR2 SQIVND (reference sequence). Trimming left V 10 bases short and J 3 bases short, with 18 bases between. CDR3 length equals 14 residues. The CDR3 DNA sequence: TGTGCCACGAAGTTTAAAGGTGTTTACACTGAAGCTTTCTTT. It translates to CATKFKGVYTEAFF.

Many counts were recorded for this clonotype. This CDR3 is CASSPGTSGSDEQFF. CDR3 DNA: TGTGCCAGCAGCCCTGGGACTAGCGGGAGTGATGAGCAGTTCTTC. The V and J genes are TRBV11-3 and TRBJ2-1; 14 bases fit TRBD2. V lost 5 bases, J lost 8 bases, and 5 bases stayed unmatched. CDR1 and CDR2 from the germline V gene are SGHNT and YENEEA. The CDR3 is made up of 15 amino acids.

J is TRBJ2-3 and V is TRBV12-3 or TRBV12-4; 8 bases are a match to TRBD1. The CDR3 runs 15 residues. Trimming at V came to 5 bases and at J to 1 base, leaving 5 bases not matched to a gene. CDR3 bases: TGTGCCAGCAGTCCAGGGGGCGGCGGCACAGATACGCAGTATTTT. Its translation: CASSPGGGGTDTQYF.

The table lists this clonotype with many counts. V usage is TRBV28 and J usage is TRBJ2-1; 7 bases agree with TRBD2. CDR1 and CDR2 from the germline V gene are MDHEN and SYDVKM. Unmatched junction bases numbered 18, after V lost 4 bases and J lost 6 bases. The CDR3 has 18 amino acids. CDR3 residues: CASSSPDGGTPRTNEQFF. Here the CDR3 DNA reads TGTGCCAGCAGTTCCCCTGACGGGGGGACTCCAAGAACCAATGAGCAGTTCTTC.

This clonotype was counted at least ten times. The chain carries TRBV27 and TRBJ2-3; TRBD2 agrees at 7 bases. Germline-derived CDR1 and CDR2 are MNHEY and SMNVEV (reference sequence). V gave up 5 bases and J gave up 5 bases; unmatched junction bases: 4. The CDR3 length is 13 residues. CDR3 sequence: CASSPSGGDTQYF. DNA of the CDR3: TGTGCCAGCAGTCCATCGGGGGGAGATACGCAGTATTTT.